This TCR beta chain emerged from a study of blood T cell repertoires in COVID-19. Overall study: Sites across the United States, Italy and Spain contributed samples from acute and convalescent COVID-19. From T cells, B-cell-depleted T cells, or PBMCs came the material, which was cDNA or gDNA.

Original methodology: Scientists estimated how many nucleated cells there were by amplifying reference gene primers. Assay: immunoSEQ multiplex PCR; the TCRdb copy retains only in-frame clones and omits some. From that table come the V and J calls and clone size; the DNA was used to work out D and trimming. Found here are about 180,000 clones, 84% of them singletons; the top ten hold around an eighth. The CDR3 runs to 19 residues. Germline loops: CDR1 KGHSH, CDR2 LQKENI. With 2 bases clipped from V and 1 base from J, the junction kept 7 bases outside the gene matches. The source of this sequence is a man aged 18 to 30 with active or convalescent COVID-19. J is TRBJ2-1 and V is TRBV18; 14 bases fit TRBD2. The sample taken for sequencing was peripheral blood. The CDR3 region is CASSPRLAGGLSSYNEQFF. The DNA of the CDR3 is TGTGCCAGCTCACCAAGACTAGCGGGAGGGCTATCGTCCTACAATGAGCAGTTCTTC.